This T cell receptor beta chain was captured by sequencing in a study of long-term antiretroviral therapy in people with HIV. Findings of the study overall: Diversity rose after ART but stayed below transplant donor controls.

Survey-level immunoSEQ v3.0 assays were run. A target of about 40,000-55,000 T-cell genomes per sample was set for sequencing. TCRdb's copy holds only in-frame clones and misses some; the assay was immunoSEQ multiplex PCR. Among 20,000 to 30,000 clones, 85% were seen once, and the ten largest hold roughly a tenth. Every single participant having HIV got treatment inside the United States. Cryopreserved PBMC, at about 0.95-10 million per sample, were present before DNA extraction. Comment on this clone: The antigen remains undetermined.

Germline CDR1 reads SQVTM; CDR2 reads ANQGSEA. The CDR3 is 13 amino acids. The V gene end was trimmed by 6 bases and the J gene end by 2 bases; junction bases not matched to a gene: 1. This chain connects TRBV29-1 to TRBJ1-5, with TRBD1 matching over 10 bases. The source of this sequence is a man in his forties with HIV. The source material was unsorted PBMCs, sampled 2.3 years after starting antiretroviral therapy. The CDR3 region is CSVGTGGNQPQHF. In DNA, the CDR3 is TGCAGCGTAGGGACAGGGGGCAATCAGCCCCAGCATTTT.